The source of this TCR beta chain is a study of cytomegalovirus exposure and HLA in healthy donors. Points from the study as a whole: Reports indicated that the classifier achieved high specificity and sensitivity in diagnosing cytomegalovirus status. It was confirmed in vitro that a few of the CMV-associated chains were specific for CMV antigens. The listing of roughly 160 TCR beta chains classed them as cytomegalovirus-associated.

This table comes from immunoSEQ multiplex PCR, and its TCRdb copy is limited to in-frame clones, with some not included. The sample shows 100,000 to 150,000 clones, around nine tenths of them seen only once. Germline V gene lookup returns CDR1 SGHRS and CDR2 YFSETQ. The CDR3 runs 15 residues. V was cut by 2 bases and J by 5 bases, with 15 bases left in between. Details on this clone: Its antigen remains unidentified.

Material: PBMCs. V and J are TRBV5-1 and TRBJ2-3; a weak D match, TRBD2 (5 bases). The sequence came from a woman between 18 and 29 years old in good health and CMV-seronegative. CDR3 coding DNA: TGCGCCAGCAGCTTAGAGGGAAGGTTGGTAGATACGCAGTATTTT. Translation: CASSLEGRLVDTQYF.